The 30 T cell receptor beta chains in this list originate from one sample, sequenced in a study of blood T cell repertoires in COVID-19. Measured with immunoSEQ multiplex PCR; TCRdb has only the in-frame clones, and not every one. The data contain around 300,000 clones, around 90% of them singletons. The sequencing sample was made of peripheral blood. The receptor set was obtained from a man aged 45-65 years with acute or convalescent COVID-19.

In DNA, the CDR3 is TGTGCCAGCAGTCTACGACAACGGGGTGAAAAACTGTTTTTT. As protein: CASSLRQRGEKLFF. This chain uses TRBV6-5 with TRBJ1-4; D remains ambiguous. The CDR3 is 14 amino acids. Germline V CDR1 and CDR2: MNHEY, SVGAGI. Trimming shortened V by 5 bases and J by 7 bases, and 14 bases separated the two germline ends.

The chain is built from TRBV9 and TRBJ1-6; D is perhaps TRBD1 (6 bases). Germline V CDR1 and CDR2: SGDLS, YYNGEE. Deletions cut 3 bases from V and 8 bases from J, with 18 bases between. The CDR3 loop spans 16 amino acids. The CDR3 DNA is TGTGCCAGCAGCGCCGAGCGGGGGGCCGAAGATTCACCCCTCCACTTT. Amino acids: CASSAERGAEDSPLHF.

This clone was detected only a few times. V usage is TRBV3-1 (or the pseudogene TRBV3-2) and J usage is TRBJ1-2; 9 bases agree with TRBD1. CDR3 length equals 13 residues. Germline V lookup: CDR1 LGHDT, CDR2 YNNKEL (reference sequence). V lost 4 bases and J lost 8; bases outside the gene matches: 5. CDR3 in amino acids: CASSPGTGLGYTF. In DNA form, the CDR3 reads TGTGCCAGCAGCCCCGGGACAGGGTTAGGCTACACCTTC.

The chain carries TRBV5-4 and TRBJ2-2; TRBD2 matches 10 bases. Looked up from germline, CDR1 is SGHNT and CDR2 is YYREEE (reference sequence). Germline trimming cut 4 bases from V and 6 bases from J; bases unmatched to any gene: 6. The CDR3 contains 15 residues. CDR3 protein: CASSPAGGRPGELFF. CDR3 nucleotide sequence: TGTGCCAGCAGCCCAGCGGGGGGGAGGCCCGGGGAGCTGTTTTTT.

The chain employs TRBV6-5 and TRBJ1-2, with TRBD1 matching 8 bases. V was clipped by 10 bases and J by 2 bases; unmatched bases: 3. Germline CDR1 reads MNHEY; CDR2 reads SVGAGI. This CDR3 has 12 residues. The CDR3 DNA follows: TGTGCCACTAACAGGGGGAACTATGGCTACACCTTC. Protein: CATNRGNYGYTF.

The CDR3: CASSLAWLVAPVSTDTQYF. CDR3 bases: TGTGCCAGCAGCTTGGCCTGGCTAGTAGCGCCCGTTAGCACAGATACGCAGTATTTT. The V gene is TRBV5-4, the J gene TRBJ2-3, with D possibly matching TRBD2 (5 bases). The V end was cut by 0 bases, the J end by 0 bases, with 20 bases between. The CDR3 is 19 amino acids. Germline assignment: CDR1 SGHNT and CDR2 YYREEE (reference sequence).

The chain employs TRBV5-6 and TRBJ2-6, with TRBD1 as a possible D gene (6 bases). The germline V gene encodes CDR1 SGHDT and CDR2 YYEEEE. V lost 5 bases to trimming and J lost 0 bases, with 12 bases between them. This CDR3 has 16 amino acids. Here the CDR3 reads CASSPGVHSGANVLTF. The DNA of the CDR3 is TGTGCCAGCAGTCCAGGGGTTCACTCTGGGGCCAACGTCCTGACTTTC.

The chain is built from TRBV2 and TRBJ1-5; D is ambiguous. Looked up from germline, CDR1 is SNHLY and CDR2 is FYNNEI. V shed 6 bases and J shed 2 bases, with 14 bases lying between them. The CDR3 runs 15 residues. The CDR3 reads CASRARSVGNQPQHF. CDR3 bases: TGTGCCAGCAGGGCCAGGTCGGTGGGCAATCAGCCCCAGCATTTT.

The chain couples TRBV6-5 to TRBJ1-1; perhaps TRBD1 as D (5 bases). Trimming pared 7 bases from V and 3 bases from J, leaving 12 bases between. Germline values: CDR1 MNHEY, CDR2 SVGAGI. The CDR3 is made up of 13 amino acids. CDR3 in amino acids: CASKWQGDTEAFF. The CDR3 nucleotides read TGTGCCAGCAAGTGGCAGGGTGACACTGAAGCTTTCTTT.

The chain joins TRBV5-4 to TRBJ2-7, with 7 bases lining up with TRBD1. The germline CDR1 and CDR2 sequences are SGHNT and YYREEE (reference sequence). The CDR3 consists of 14 residues. V shed 0 bases and J 4 bases; nucleotides not matched to a gene: 4. Here the CDR3 DNA reads TGTGCCAGCAGCTTGGAGACAGGGAATTACGAGCAGTACTTC. Residues: CASSLETGNYEQYF.

This clone appeared once. V gene TRBV5-1 combines with J gene TRBJ2-3; TRBD2 matches at 10 bases. Germline V gene data show CDR1 as SGHRS and CDR2 as YFSETQ. V dropped 8 bases and J dropped 2; count of bases not matched to a gene: 14. The CDR3 runs 17 residues. CDR3 loop: CARKLAGAKNLTDTQYF. The DNA of the CDR3 is TGCGCCAGGAAGCTAGCGGGGGCAAAAAACCTCACAGATACGCAGTATTTT.

V and J are TRBV24-1 and TRBJ1-2; D is perhaps TRBD1 (6 bases). This CDR3 comprises 13 residues. CDR1 is KGHDR and CDR2 is SFDVKD in the germline V gene. V shed 3 bases and J shed 7 bases, with 11 bases lying between them. This chain's CDR3 is CATSDGTLVGYTF. The CDR3, as DNA: TGTGCCACCAGTGATGGGACATTGGTTGGCTACACCTTC.

The V and J genes are TRBV20-1 and TRBJ1-2; no reliable D call. V gave up 6 bases and J gave up 8 bases, with 4 bases separating them. There are 8 residues in the CDR3. Germline loops: CDR1 DFQATT, CDR2 SNEGSKA (reference sequence). CDR3: CSAEGYTF. CDR3 coding DNA: TGCAGTGCCGAGGGCTACACCTTC.

This chain uses TRBV6-5 with TRBJ2-4, with 10 bases matching TRBD1. This CDR3 is 16 amino acids long. The V gene end was trimmed by 0 bases and the J gene end by 6 bases; junction bases not matched to a gene: 5. Per germline, CDR1 MNHEY and CDR2 SVGAGI. The CDR3 protein is CASSYSGTGALNIQYF. The CDR3 bases are TGTGCCAGCAGTTACTCGGGGACAGGGGCCCTAAACATTCAGTACTTC.

The chain combines TRBV7-6 with TRBJ2-7; 9 nucleotides agree with TRBD1. Germline V CDR1 and CDR2: SGHVS, FNYEAQ. With 6 bases clipped from V and 3 bases from J, the junction kept 12 bases outside the gene matches. The length of the CDR3 is 16 residues. DNA for the CDR3: TGTGCCAGCAGTCGACCCGGGGGGACAGGGATCTACGAGCAGTACTTC. Protein sequence: CASSRPGGTGIYEQYF.

The rearrangement uses TRBV29-1 and TRBJ1-2; TRBD1 is a possible D gene (6 bases). Germline V gives CDR1 SQVTM, CDR2 ANQGSEA. This CDR3 spans 15 amino acids. The V gene lost 5 bases and the J gene lost 0 bases, with 16 bases spanning the gap. The DNA for the CDR3 is TGCAGCGTTAGCGGACAGAGTTTACCTAACTATGGCTACACCTTC. This gives the protein CSVSGQSLPNYGYTF. The full variable domain, its missing parts supplied by reference TRBV29-1 and TRBJ1-2, is SAVISQKPSRDICQRGTSLTIQCQVDSQVTMMFWYRQQPGQSLTLIATANQGSEATYESGFVIDKFPISRPNLTFSTLTVSNMSPEDSSIYLCSVSGQSLPNYGYTFGSGTRLTVV.

V is TRBV19 and J is TRBJ1-2, with 7 bases aligning to TRBD1. The junction had 7 bases not matched to a gene; V was cut back by 5 bases and J by 4 bases. Germline V gene data show CDR1 as LNHDA and CDR2 as SQIVND (reference sequence). The CDR3 length is 14 residues. The CDR3 region is CASSFTTGPYGYTF. The CDR3 region has the DNA TGTGCCAGTAGTTTTACGACAGGGCCCTATGGCTACACCTTC.

The sample holds a few counts of this clone. The rearrangement links TRBV29-1 to TRBJ1-1; 10 bases match TRBD1. The CDR3 has 13 residues. Losses at the gene ends were 6 bases for V and 6 bases for J; bases not matched to a gene: 7. Looked up from germline, CDR1 is SQVTM and CDR2 is ANQGSEA. CDR3 DNA sequence: TGCAGCGTATCCGGGACAGGGGTTTCTGAAGCTTTCTTT. Protein product: CSVSGTGVSEAFF. Complete variable domain (other parts from reference TRBV29-1 and TRBJ1-1): SAVISQKPSRDICQRGTSLTIQCQVDSQVTMMFWYRQQPGQSLTLIATANQGSEATYESGFVIDKFPISRPNLTFSTLTVSNMSPEDSSIYLCSVSGTGVSEAFFGQGTRLTVV.

This clone was observed a single time. The chain has TRBV5-1 and TRBJ1-1; tentative D call: TRBD1 (6 bases). V lost 8 bases to trimming and J lost 1 base, with 21 bases between them. The germline V gene encodes CDR1 SGHRS and CDR2 YFSETQ. The CDR3 contains 16 residues. The CDR3 coding sequence is TGCGCCAGTAGTGAGGGGGAGGGCGTGACGAACACTGAAGCTTTCTTT. This codes for CASSEGEGVTNTEAFF.

The genes are TRBV7-6 and TRBJ2-7; 9 bases are shared with TRBD1. The CDR3 length is 17 residues. Germline V gene data show CDR1 as SGHVS and CDR2 as FNYEAQ. Trimming removed 5 bases from V and 0 bases from J; junction bases left unmatched: 11. The CDR3 nucleotides are TGTGCCAGCAGCCTAACCTGGGTACAGGGGGCCTCCTACGAGCAGTACTTC. Its translation: CASSLTWVQGASYEQYF.

The chain is built from TRBV9 and TRBJ2-7; 7 bases line up with TRBD2. The germline V gene encodes CDR1 SGDLS and CDR2 YYNGEE. The CDR3 contains 14 residues. V shed 4 bases and J 3 bases; nucleotides not matched to a gene: 7. CDR3 bases: TGTGCCAGCAGCCAGGGAGGGGTGAGCTACGAGCAGTACTTC. Its translation is CASSQGGVSYEQYF.

The chain employs TRBV2 and TRBJ1-4, with D maybe TRBD1 (6 bases). The V gene's germline CDR1 is SNHLY and CDR2 FYNNEI. The CDR3 spans 13 residues. Trimming took off 8 bases at V and 7 bases at J, with 14 bases between the two ends. Written as DNA, the CDR3 is TGTGCCAGCTCGGGCCAGGGGACTGAAAAACTGTTTTTT. Translating it yields CASSGQGTEKLFF.

Written as DNA, the CDR3 is TGTGCCAGTAGTATAGGGCAGGGAGGGCTCTATAGCAATCAGCCCCAGCATTTT. The encoded protein is CASSIGQGGLYSNQPQHF. The J gene is TRBJ1-5, the V gene TRBV19; D may be TRBD1 (5 bases). Between the trimmed V and J ends, which lost 1 base and 0 bases, there was a span of 16 bases. CDR1 and CDR2 (germline): LNHDA, SQIVND (reference sequence). The CDR3 is made up of 18 amino acids.

The chain links TRBV6-5 to TRBJ1-4, with D maybe TRBD1 (5 bases). This CDR3 region has 15 residues. The germline V gene has CDR1 MNHEY and CDR2 SVGAGI. With 6 bases removed from V and 1 base from J, the gap between germline ends came to 12 bases. DNA for the CDR3: TGTGCCAGCAGAGGGCGGGGGGTAACTAATGAAAAACTGTTTTTT. Protein: CASRGRGVTNEKLFF.

This chain links TRBV9 with TRBJ2-1, with D uncertain. V was trimmed by 4 bases and J by 9 bases, leaving 8 bases between them. This CDR3 has 11 residues. Germline V gene data show CDR1 as SGDLS and CDR2 as YYNGEE. The CDR3 here is CASSHTGEQFF. In DNA form, the CDR3 reads TGTGCCAGCAGCCATACCGGTGAGCAGTTCTTC.

This clone was counted a single time. This chain links TRBV12-2 with TRBJ1-6; TRBD1 reflects the table's D call only, with no check against the DNA. TRBV12-2 is a pseudogene. The CDR3 has 16 amino acids. The CDR3 loop reads CASRFSGRPYNSPLHF. The CDR3 bases are TGTGCAAGTCGCTTTTCTGGGCGCCCCTATAATTCACCCCTCCACTTT.

V is TRBV19 and J is TRBJ2-4, with D possibly being TRBD2 (6 bases). Trimming shortened V by 10 bases and J by 0 bases, and 10 bases separated the two germline ends. The CDR3 sequence is 13 residues long. Germline V CDR1 and CDR2: LNHDA, SQIVND (reference sequence). CDR3 sequence reads: CATSGGAKNIQYF. CDR3 nucleotide sequence: TGTGCCACTTCCGGGGGAGCCAAAAACATTCAGTACTTC.

As concerns this clone: A single base separates this from a much larger clone, so it may be a read error. The chain couples TRBV5-6 to TRBJ2-7, with TRBD1 matching 8 bases. Unmatched junction bases numbered 1, after V lost 4 bases and J lost 1 base. This CDR3 is 13 amino acids long. Germline lookup yields CDR1 SGHDT and CDR2 YYEEEE. CDR3 DNA sequence: TGTGCCAGCAGCCGGGACAGGTCCTACGAGCAGTACTTC. It translates to CASSRDRSYEQYF.

The V gene is TRBV7-9, the J gene TRBJ1-2; D not certain. The length of the CDR3 is 16 residues. From germline, CDR1 is SEHNR and CDR2 FQNEAQ (reference sequence). V lost 1 base to trimming and J lost 7 bases, with 19 bases between them. In DNA, the CDR3 is TGTGCCAGCAGCTTAGGTTCCCGGGAACAACGTGGTGGCTACACCTTC. This codes for CASSLGSREQRGGYTF.

This chain joins TRBV19 and TRBJ2-3, with TRBD2 matching over 7 bases. V trimming: 6 bases; J trimming: 5 bases; junction bases outside the gene matches: 11. The CDR3 is 15 residues long. Germline V gene data show CDR1 as LNHDA and CDR2 as SQIVND (reference sequence). CDR3 DNA: TGTGCCAGTAGCCCCCTCGGGACTATACAAGATACGCAGTATTTT. Translation gives CASSPLGTIQDTQYF. The variable domain in full, completed from reference TRBV19 and TRBJ2-3, reads DGGITQSPKYLFRKEGQNVTLSCEQNLNHDAMYWYRQDPGQGLRLIYYSQIVNDFQKGDIAEGYSVSREKKESFPLTVTSAQKNPTAFYLCASSPLGTIQDTQYFGPGTRLTVL.